Given below is one T cell receptor beta chain in context. Its antigen remains unidentified. This entry is derived from a study of T cells expressing NK-cell markers. Study in general: According to the study, TCR beta repertoires originated from sorted CD3+CD56+NKG2C+, CD3+CD56+NKG2C- and CD3+CD56-NKG2C+ T cells. Among the eight sequenced donors, seven tested HCMV-seropositive and one tested seronegative.

Study-wide results and caveats: Several donors' CD3+CD56-NKG2C+ cells were dominated by the same clonotypes. Among CD8+ T cells from over 5 donors, dominant NKG2C+ clonotypes accounted for roughly 1.0-7.0%.

Using the 5' RACE reads, TCRdb records one entry per CDR3 protein without DNA. The sample's table shows over 350,000 distinct CDR3 sequences. The CDR3 has 15 residues. CDR1 and CDR2 from the germline V gene are SGHAT and FQNNGV. The chain carries TRBV11-2 and TRBJ2-7; the D call of TRBD1 rests on TCRdb alone, since no DNA is present to check it. Input material: blood T cells: a sorted CD56 or NKG2C T cell subset, CD4+ or CD8+ T cells, or bulk PBMC T cells (not recorded which). The sequence was collected from a woman between 50 and 59 years old in good health. The CDR3 spells CASSLERGANYEQYF. Full variable domain (remainder filled in from reference TRBV11-2 and TRBJ2-7): EAGVAQSPRYKIIEKRQSVAFWCNPISGHATLYWYQQILGQGPKLLIQFQNNGVVDDSQLPKDRFSAERLKGVDSTLKIQPAKLEDSAVYLCASSLERGANYEQYFGPGTRLTVT.